The rows below give T cell receptor beta chains drawn from one sample of a study of cytomegalovirus exposure and HLA in healthy donors. The assay was immunoSEQ multiplex PCR, and TCRdb's table has in-frame clones only and misses some. The sample includes 90,000 to 110,000 clones, over 75% seen only once; the top ten take about 9.1%. The sequenced sample consisted of PBMCs. The receptors were gathered from a woman between 40 and 50 years old in good health and CMV-seropositive. Both conserved end residues are part of each CDR3.

len,v_gene,j_gene,CDR3aa
15,TRBV6-5,TRBJ2-7,CASSHQRGSSYEQYF
16,TRBV6-5,TRBJ1-5,CASSYSTPYSNQPQHF
13,TRBV28,TRBJ1-2,CASSPDRGYGYTF
16,TRBV11-2,TRBJ2-2,CASSPRRGADTGELFF
14,TRBV4-1,TRBJ2-7,CASSPRDFANEQYF
15,TRBV6-4,TRBJ2-2,CASSEGTANTGELFF
11,TRBV14,TRBJ2-7,CASSRHYEQYF
17,TRBV5-1,TRBJ2-7,CASSLQPGLAGMNEQYF
15,TRBV18,TRBJ1-3,CASSPSIADGNTIYF
17,TRBV4-2,TRBJ2-1,CASSQPPGGGDDNEQFF
15,TRBV7-9,TRBJ2-3,CASSLGGPGKDTQYF
15,TRBV5-4,TRBJ2-3,CASSSQTSGGYTQYF
19,TRBV4-1,TRBJ2-1,CASSQQPSLGLAGVGGEFF
12,TRBV6-6,TRBJ1-1,CASSYWGAEAFF
15,TRBV19,TRBJ2-1,CASKLGQGFYNEQFF
18,TRBV9,TRBJ2-3,CASSAGTSGSPDTDTQYF
14,TRBV7-8,TRBJ2-7,CASSRRTGSYEQYF
17,TRBV5-5,TRBJ1-2,CASNLLDRGVWISGYTF
14,TRBV15,TRBJ2-3,CATSRERSADTQYF
13,TRBV6-5,TRBJ1-2,CARNPYADYGYTF
15,TRBV28,TRBJ1-2,CASSVPQSAQGGYTF
13,TRBV10-3,TRBJ1-1,CAATGGPVTEAFF
13,TRBV5-1,TRBJ2-5,CASSLETRETQYF
15,TRBV18,TRBJ1-4,CASSPPGQGGEKLFF
14,TRBV5-6,TRBJ1-2,CASSFSQGYYGYTF
15,TRBV14,TRBJ1-2,CASSHLDRDLDGYTF
15,TRBV2,TRBJ2-1,CASRDSGGPYNEQFF
16,TRBV5-4,TRBJ2-7,CASGPGEDRDTYEQYF
13,TRBV7-9,TRBJ1-2,CSSGQAANYGYTF
12,TRBV11-2,TRBJ2-7,CASGGSRYEQYF
14,TRBV6-5,TRBJ2-7,CASTPAGRLREQYF